This passage covers 5 T cell receptor beta chains from one sample sequenced in a study of response to subunit inactivated influenza vaccine (dated by TCRdb to between 2017 and 2018). Receptor libraries were prepared by RT-PCR. Sequencing took place on an Illumina HiSeq 2500. The public reads were quality trimmed at Q25 with fastp and then assembled into clones with MiXCR by TCRdb, keeping productive beta chains. Each CDR3 protein appears once, grouped with its most common genes and DNA. This sample lists about 520,000 distinct CDR3 sequences; roughly 27% were detected once. The ten largest clones take up 1.9% of the sample. The sequenced sample was CD4+ T cells sorted from PBMCs, obtained approximately 5 days after vaccination. These receptors were collected from a man over 45 who received an inactivated influenza vaccine. Donor details come from another sample of the same person, matched by shared clones.

A few counts support this clonotype. The rearrangement uses TRBV10-3 and TRBJ2-3, with TRBD2 matching 9 bases. The CDR3 length is 15 residues. CDR1 ENHRY and CDR2 SYGVKD come from the germline V gene. V shed 4 bases, J shed 0 bases, and the junction held 2 bases outside the gene matches. CDR3 nucleotide sequence: TGTGCCATCAGTGGTCTAGCGGGGAGCACAGATACGCAGTATTTT. The encoded protein is CAISGLAGSTDTQYF.

The rearrangement uses TRBV29-1 and TRBJ2-7; 7 bases agree with TRBD1. CDR1 and CDR2 from the germline V gene are SQVTM and ANQGSEA. Unmatched junction bases numbered 2, after V lost 3 bases and J lost 0 bases. The CDR3 totals 13 residues. The CDR3 spells CSVEDRSSYEQYF. The CDR3 DNA reads as TGCAGCGTTGAGGACAGGAGCTCCTACGAGCAGTACTTC.

This clonotype was counted a few times. The genes are TRBV28 and TRBJ2-1; 8 bases are a match to TRBD1. The germline V gene has CDR1 MDHEN and CDR2 SYDVKM. The V and J ends lost 6 bases and 7 bases, in that order; junction bases with no gene match: 11. The CDR3 is made up of 15 amino acids. The CDR3 nucleotides read TGTGCCAGCAGCCAAATGTACAGGGGGAGGAATGAGCAGTTCTTC. Its protein product is CASSQMYRGRNEQFF.

This clonotype showed up just a few times. This sequence joins TRBV28 and TRBJ1-1; D is perhaps TRBD1 (5 bases). This CDR3 contains 14 residues. The germline CDR1 and CDR2 sequences are MDHEN and SYDVKM. V was trimmed by 5 bases and J by 1 base, leaving 11 bases between them. CDR3 region: CASSADRPNTEAFF. The CDR3 region has the DNA TGTGCCAGCAGTGCCGACAGACCGAACACTGAAGCTTTCTTT.

The chain carries TRBV7-2 and TRBJ2-3, with 9 bases matching TRBD2. This CDR3 has 16 residues. Germline V gene lookup returns CDR1 SGHTA and CDR2 FQGNSA. V gave up 6 bases and J gave up 6 bases; unmatched junction bases: 13. CDR3 residues: CASSSSRLAARDTQYF. CDR3 sequence (DNA): TGTGCCAGCAGTTCTTCCCGACTAGCGGCTCGGGATACGCAGTATTTT.